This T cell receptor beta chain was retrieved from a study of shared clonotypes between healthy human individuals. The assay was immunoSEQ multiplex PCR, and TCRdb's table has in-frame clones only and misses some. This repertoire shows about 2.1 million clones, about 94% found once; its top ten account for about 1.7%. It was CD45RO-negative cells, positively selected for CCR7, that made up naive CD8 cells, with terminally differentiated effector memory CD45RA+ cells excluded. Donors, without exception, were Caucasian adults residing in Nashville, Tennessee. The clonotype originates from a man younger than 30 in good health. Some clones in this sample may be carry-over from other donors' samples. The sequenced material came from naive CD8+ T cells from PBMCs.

CDR3 in amino acids: CSVEGASGMIETQYF. For the CDR3, the DNA is TGCAGCGTTGAAGGAGCTAGCGGGATGATAGAGACCCAGTACTTC. The chain couples TRBV29-1 to TRBJ2-5; 9 bases fit TRBD2. Losses at the gene ends were 1 base for V and 4 bases for J; bases not matched to a gene: 7. This CDR3 has 15 residues. Germline V CDR1 and CDR2: SQVTM, ANQGSEA.